The 3 T cell receptor beta chains listed next were all sequenced from one sample in a study of cytomegalovirus exposure and HLA in healthy donors. 60 Vbeta and 13 Jbeta primers were used in PCR. Clones were sequenced by immunoSEQ multiplex PCR, and TCRdb holds only the in-frame ones, with some missing. Of 100,000 to 150,000 clones listed, more than 75% are singletons. Specimen: PBMCs. The receptors shown here come from a female donor in good health and CMV-seronegative.

J is TRBJ2-3 and V is TRBV7-9; 7 nucleotides align to TRBD1. Germline assignment: CDR1 SEHNR and CDR2 FQNEAQ (reference sequence). The CDR3 runs to 16 residues. The ends lost 2 bases at V and 2 bases at J; junction bases unmatched: 7. Written as DNA, the CDR3 is TGTGCCAGCAGCTTAAGAAGGGACAGTAACACAGATACGCAGTATTTT. Translated, it gives CASSLRRDSNTDTQYF.

This chain joins TRBV4-3 and TRBJ1-3, with 7 positions matching TRBD1. Germline V lookup: CDR1 LGHNA, CDR2 YSLEER. There are 14 residues in the CDR3. The junction had 10 bases not matched to a gene; V was cut back by 5 bases and J by 9 bases. The CDR3 nucleotides are TGCGCCAGCAGCGCCGTGTCAACAGGGGCCACCATATATTTT. This sequence encodes CASSAVSTGATIYF.

The rearrangement joins TRBV7-3 to TRBJ1-1, with TRBD1 as a possible D gene (6 bases). The CDR3 has 16 amino acids. Between the trimmed V and J ends, which lost 5 bases and 4 bases, there was a span of 20 bases. CDR1 and CDR2 from the germline V gene are SGHTA and FQGTGA. Written as DNA, the CDR3 is TGTGCCAGCAGCCCCCTGCATTCAGGGGTCGGCACTGAAGCTTTCTTT. Translated, it gives CASSPLHSGVGTEAFF.